Here is one T cell receptor beta chain with its context. CD45RO negativity and positive selection for CCR7 defined naive CD8 cells, a population that excluded terminally differentiated effector memory CD45RA+ cells. The method was immunoSEQ multiplex PCR; TCRdb's version includes in-frame clones alone and lacks a portion of them. In the table there are under 1 million clones, roughly 96% of which are singletons. This entry is derived from a study of shared clonotypes between healthy human individuals. Germline CDR1 SGHRS, CDR2 YFSETQ. The CDR3 runs 14 residues. Trimming took off 4 bases at V and 1 base at J, with 12 bases between the two ends.

V is TRBV5-1 and J is TRBJ2-7; D gene unclear. This TCR was recovered from a man aged 30 to 39 in good health. The sample taken for sequencing was naive CD8+ T cells sorted from blood. This chain's CDR3 is CASSEDVESYEQYF. The CDR3 coding sequence is TGCGCCAGCAGCGAGGACGTGGAATCCTACGAGCAGTACTTC.